This record covers a single T cell receptor beta chain. Its antigen is not known. This sample is part of a study of blood T cells in healthy people across ages. General observations from the study: Unknown donor CMV status possibly confounded expanded clonotype changes.

Germline V gene sequence: CDR1 SNHLY, CDR2 FYNNEI. This CDR3 contains 13 residues. Alongside a J-beta primer mix, a sample-barcoded 5' primer served in a second PCR lasting 7 to 11 cycles. Sequencing yielded, for each sample, at least 3 million paired-end reads carrying CDR3. TCRdb re-analysed the 5' RACE reads in MiXCR, keeping a single row per CDR3 protein. This table has about 1.4 million distinct CDR3 sequences, 55% to 75% appearing once. The clonotype was recovered from a man between 18 and 35 years old in good health. The chain links TRBV2 to TRBJ2-7; 8 bases line up with TRBD2. The J call may be faulty, since TRBJ2-5 better matches the DNA end. Sequencing was performed on blood. As DNA, the CDR3 is TGTGCCAGCAGGGGACTAGAGAGAGAGACCCAGTACTTC. It codes for CASRGLERETQYF.